This TCR beta chain appears in the sequencing data of a study of blood T cells in healthy people across ages. This clonotype was observed a handful of times. As yet, its antigen is unknown. The length of the CDR3 is 16 residues. Looked up from germline, CDR1 is LGHDT and CDR2 is YNNKEL (reference sequence). J was trimmed by 1 base and V by 11 bases; bases with no gene match: 14. Findings of the study overall: What prevented conclusive comparison of naive and antigen-experienced cells was that PBMCs were unsorted.

Using a J-beta primer mix together with a sample-barcoded 5' primer, a second PCR was run for 7 to 11 cycles. Via MiXCR, TCRdb re-called the 5' RACE reads, giving one row per CDR3 protein. The sample consists of some 800,000 distinct CDR3 sequences, roughly 44% of them appearing once. This receptor was taken from a man aged 60-69 years in good health. This chain connects TRBV3-1 to TRBJ1-1; 9 nucleotides match TRBD1. Material for sequencing was blood. CDR3 region: CAGTGGPHWRNTEAFF. The DNA for the CDR3 is TGTGCCGGAACAGGGGGCCCACATTGGAGGAACACTGAAGCTTTCTTT.